The 16 T cell receptor beta chains given below trace back to one sample, sequenced in a study of cytomegalovirus exposure and HLA in healthy donors. PCR employed 60 Vbeta and 13 Jbeta primers. Measured with immunoSEQ multiplex PCR; TCRdb has only the in-frame clones, and not every one. The table shows under 70,000 clones, with roughly 77% occurring only once. Material: PBMCs. The receptor set was obtained from a female donor in good health and CMV-seronegative.

This chain connects TRBV9 to TRBJ1-2; the D gene is possibly TRBD1 (6 bases). CDR1 and CDR2 from the germline V gene are SGDLS and YYNGEE. CDR3 length: 14 residues. The germline V and J ends were trimmed by 4 bases and 4 bases, with 14 bases remaining between them. The CDR3: CASSNRADGYGYTF. DNA for the CDR3: TGTGCCAGCAGCAACAGGGCCGACGGCTATGGCTACACCTTC.

The J gene is TRBJ2-7, the V gene TRBV27; TRBD2 matches 7 bases. V was clipped by 1 base and J by 5 bases; unmatched bases: 2. The CDR3 runs to 13 residues. Germline V CDR1 and CDR2: MNHEY, SMNVEV (reference sequence). For the CDR3, the DNA is TGTGCCAGCAGTTTATGGGAGGGAAACGAGCAGTACTTC. Residues: CASSLWEGNEQYF.

V is TRBV2 and J is TRBJ2-1; 8 bases map to TRBD1. Germline CDR1 reads SNHLY; CDR2 reads FYNNEI. This CDR3 is 14 amino acids long. With 6 bases clipped from V and 3 bases from J, the junction kept 4 bases outside the gene matches. The CDR3 sequence is CASRDRGLYNEQFF. Here the CDR3 DNA reads TGTGCCAGCAGAGACAGGGGCCTCTACAATGAGCAGTTCTTC. Variable domain in full (rest from reference TRBV2 and TRBJ2-1): EPEVTQTPSHQVTQMGQEVILRCVPISNHLYFYWYRQILGQKVEFLVSFYNNEISEKSEIFDDQFSVERPDGSNFTLKIRSTKLEDSAMYFCASRDRGLYNEQFFGPGTRLTVL.

The rearrangement uses TRBV5-1 and TRBJ1-1; D is uncertain. The germline CDR1 and CDR2 sequences are SGHRS and YFSETQ. This CDR3 has 16 residues. Trimming removed 1 base at V and 0 bases at J, with 13 bases between. The CDR3 reads CASSLTDGSMNTEAFF. Written as DNA, the CDR3 is TGCGCCAGCAGCTTGACCGATGGGAGCATGAACACTGAAGCTTTCTTT.

The chain carries TRBV19 and TRBJ2-7; 8 bases map to TRBD2. The CDR3 totals 17 residues. CDR1 LNHDA and CDR2 SQIVND come from the germline V gene (reference sequence). V was clipped by 6 bases and J by 0 bases; unmatched bases: 13. CDR3 protein: CASRKSGSTWGSYEQYF. CDR3 coding DNA: TGTGCCAGTAGAAAGAGCGGGAGCACCTGGGGCTCCTACGAGCAGTACTTC.

This clone was seen a single time. The J gene is TRBJ2-5, the V gene TRBV20-1, with D unresolved. This CDR3 spans 10 amino acids. Trimming removed 3 bases at V and 5 bases at J, with 4 bases between. Germline lookup yields CDR1 DFQATT and CDR2 SNEGSKA (reference sequence). The CDR3 DNA sequence: TGCAGTGCTAGCGAGGAGACCCAGTACTTC. Residues: CSASEETQYF.

The V call is TRBV2, the J call TRBJ2-5, with a possible D match to TRBD1 (5 bases). V gave up 6 bases and J gave up 4 bases, with 12 bases separating them. CDR1 is SNHLY and CDR2 is FYNNEI in the germline V gene. This CDR3 region has 13 residues. The CDR3 reads CASSTGWGETQYF. The CDR3 coding sequence is TGTGCCAGCAGCACAGGATGGGGAGAGACCCAGTACTTC.

The gene calls are TRBV6-5 and TRBJ1-2; no reliable D call. The CDR3 consists of 13 residues. Trimming removed 2 bases at V and 4 bases at J, with 8 bases between. Looked up from germline, CDR1 is MNHEY and CDR2 is SVGAGI. The CDR3 region has the DNA TGTGCCAGCAGTTACGAGGGAGGCTATGGCTACACCTTC. Its protein is CASSYEGGYGYTF.

This clone was picked up a small number of times. The V gene is TRBV19, the J gene TRBJ1-5, with D unclear. The CDR3 covers 18 residues. Germline CDR1 is LNHDA and CDR2 is SQIVND (reference sequence). Trimming left V 0 bases short and J 7 bases short, with 22 bases between. The CDR3 nucleotides are TGTGCCAGTAGTATAGATCTTTTAGTAGGGCCGCCGGGGCAGCCCCAGCATTTT. This encodes CASSIDLLVGPPGQPQHF.

The chain uses TRBV25-1 and TRBJ2-5, with TRBD1 identical over 8 bases. This CDR3 spans 13 amino acids. Losses at the gene ends were 9 bases for V and 4 bases for J; bases not matched to a gene: 7. Germline values: CDR1 MGHDK, CDR2 SYGVNS. In nucleotides, the CDR3 is TGTGCCAGTGGACAGGGCACCCTAGAGACCCAGTACTTC. This codes for CASGQGTLETQYF.

The CDR3 nucleotides read TGTGCCAGCAGTTTACTCCCCGGGACTGAAGCCTGGCGGTACTTC. Protein: CASSLLPGTEAWRYF. The chain is built from TRBV28 and TRBJ2-7; a weak D match, TRBD2 (6 bases). This CDR3 spans 15 amino acids. Between the trimmed V and J ends, which lost 2 bases and 12 bases, there was a span of 23 bases. Germline values: CDR1 MDHEN, CDR2 SYDVKM.

V and J are TRBV5-1 and TRBJ2-3, with TRBD2 identical over 8 bases. Germline CDR1 SGHRS, CDR2 YFSETQ. The CDR3 is 13 residues long. J was trimmed by 2 bases and V by 7 bases; bases with no gene match: 3. DNA for the CDR3: TGCGCCAGCTCGGGAGGGGACACAGATACGCAGTATTTT. Translated, it gives CASSGGDTDTQYF.

This chain connects TRBV5-1 to TRBJ1-3, with 9 bases aligning to TRBD1. Germline CDR1 and CDR2: SGHRS and YFSETQ. The CDR3 sequence is 18 residues long. V lost 3 bases and J lost 0; bases outside the gene matches: 10. The CDR3 reads CASSYSGTGPSSGNTIYF. CDR3 DNA: TGCGCCAGCAGCTACTCCGGGACAGGGCCTTCCTCTGGAAACACCATATATTTT.

This clone occurred once. This sequence joins TRBV10-3 and TRBJ2-7; the match to TRBD1 covers 8 bases. The CDR3 runs to 12 residues. Trimming cost V 6 bases and J 6 bases; bases outside gene matches: 4. Per the germline V gene, CDR1 is ENHRY and CDR2 is SYGVKD. CDR3 sequence reads: CAIRGQGSEQYF. For the CDR3, the DNA is TGTGCCATCAGAGGACAGGGTAGCGAGCAGTACTTC.

This clone occurred a few times. The rearrangement uses TRBV18 and TRBJ2-7; D might be TRBD2 (6 bases). The ends were cut back, 2 bases at V and 2 bases at J, with 10 bases in the middle. The germline V gene encodes CDR1 KGHSH and CDR2 LQKENI. The CDR3 totals 14 residues. In nucleotides, the CDR3 is TGTGCCAGCTCACCATCAGGGAGGACCTACGAGCAGTACTTC. This translates into CASSPSGRTYEQYF.

Points on this clone: Since no conserved phenylalanine or tryptophan closes the CDR3, a read error is the likely cause. The V call is TRBV28, the J call TRBJ1-5; 8 bases are a match to TRBD1. The CDR3 is 16 residues long. Germline CDR1 and CDR2: MDHEN and SYDVKM. J gave up 4 bases and V 2 bases, and 7 bases lay outside the gene matches. The CDR3: CASSLQGALSNQPQHV. DNA of the CDR3: TGTGCCAGCAGTTTACAGGGGGCCCTTTCAAATCAGCCCCAGCATGTT.